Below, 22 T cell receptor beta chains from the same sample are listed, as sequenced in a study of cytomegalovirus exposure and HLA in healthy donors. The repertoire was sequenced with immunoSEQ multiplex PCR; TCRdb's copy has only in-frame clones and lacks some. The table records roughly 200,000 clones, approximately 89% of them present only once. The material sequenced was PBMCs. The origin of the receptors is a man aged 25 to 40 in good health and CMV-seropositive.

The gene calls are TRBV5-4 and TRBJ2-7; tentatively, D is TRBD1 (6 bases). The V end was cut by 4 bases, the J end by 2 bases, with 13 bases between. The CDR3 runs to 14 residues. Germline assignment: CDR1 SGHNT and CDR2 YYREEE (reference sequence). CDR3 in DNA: TGTGCCAGCAGCCGGGCAGGGGACCCCTACGAGCAGTACTTC. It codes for CASSRAGDPYEQYF. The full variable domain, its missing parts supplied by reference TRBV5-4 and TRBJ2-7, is ETGVTQSPTHLIKTRGQQVTLRCSSQSGHNTVSWYQQALGQGPQFIFQYYREEENGRGNFPPRFSGLQFPNYSSELNVNALELDDSALYLCASSRAGDPYEQYFGPGTRLTVT.

The CDR3 loop reads CASSESGTGSREQYF. As DNA, the CDR3 is TGTGCCAGCAGTGAATCCGGGACAGGGAGTCGCGAGCAGTACTTC. V and J are TRBV25-1 and TRBJ2-7, with TRBD1 matching over 9 bases. CDR3 size: 15 residues. Germline assignment: CDR1 MGHDK and CDR2 SYGVNS. J lost 6 bases, V lost 1 base, and 7 bases had no gene match.

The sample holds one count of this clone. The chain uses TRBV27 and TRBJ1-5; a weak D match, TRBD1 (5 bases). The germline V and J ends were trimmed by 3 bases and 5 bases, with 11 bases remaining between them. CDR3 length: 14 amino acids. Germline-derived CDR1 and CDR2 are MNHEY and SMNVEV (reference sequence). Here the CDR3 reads CASSFGGTDQPQHF. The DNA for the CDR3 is TGTGCCAGCAGTTTCGGGGGAACGGATCAGCCCCAGCATTTT.

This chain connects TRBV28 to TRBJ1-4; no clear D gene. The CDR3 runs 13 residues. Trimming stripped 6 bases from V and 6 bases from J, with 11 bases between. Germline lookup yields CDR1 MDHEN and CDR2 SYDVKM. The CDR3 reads CASSGSGDEKLFF. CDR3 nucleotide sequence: TGTGCCAGCAGCGGAAGCGGGGATGAAAAACTGTTTTTT. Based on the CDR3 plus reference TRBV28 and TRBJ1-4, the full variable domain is DVKVTQSSRYLVKRTGEKVFLECVQDMDHENMFWYRQDPGLGLRLIYFSYDVKMKEKGDIPEGYSVSREKKERFSLILESASTNQTSMYLCASSGSGDEKLFFGSGTQLSVL.

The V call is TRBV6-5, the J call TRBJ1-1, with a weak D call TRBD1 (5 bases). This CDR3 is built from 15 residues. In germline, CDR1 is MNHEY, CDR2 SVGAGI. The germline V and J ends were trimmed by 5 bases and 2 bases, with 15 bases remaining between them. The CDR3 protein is CASSPTWGRNTEAFF. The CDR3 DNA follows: TGTGCCAGCAGTCCAACTTGGGGCAGAAACACTGAAGCTTTCTTT.

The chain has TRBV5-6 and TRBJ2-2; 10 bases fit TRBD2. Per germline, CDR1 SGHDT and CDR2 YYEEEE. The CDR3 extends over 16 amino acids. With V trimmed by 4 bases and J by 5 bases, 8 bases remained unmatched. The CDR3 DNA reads TGTGCCAGCAGCATGAATCCGGGACTAGCGACCGGGGAGCTGTTTTTT. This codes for CASSMNPGLATGELFF.

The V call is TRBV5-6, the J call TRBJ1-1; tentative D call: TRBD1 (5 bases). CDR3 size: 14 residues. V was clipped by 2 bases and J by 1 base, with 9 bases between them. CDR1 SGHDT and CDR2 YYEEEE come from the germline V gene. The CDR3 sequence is CASSLSGGNTEAFF. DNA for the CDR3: TGTGCCAGCAGCTTAAGCGGGGGGAACACTGAAGCTTTCTTT.

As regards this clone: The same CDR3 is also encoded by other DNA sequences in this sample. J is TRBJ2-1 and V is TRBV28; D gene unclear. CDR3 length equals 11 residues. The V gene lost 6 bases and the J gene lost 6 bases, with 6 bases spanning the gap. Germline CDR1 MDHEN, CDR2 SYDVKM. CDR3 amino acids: CASSLVNEQFF. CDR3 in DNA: TGTGCCAGCAGCCTTGTCAATGAGCAGTTCTTC.

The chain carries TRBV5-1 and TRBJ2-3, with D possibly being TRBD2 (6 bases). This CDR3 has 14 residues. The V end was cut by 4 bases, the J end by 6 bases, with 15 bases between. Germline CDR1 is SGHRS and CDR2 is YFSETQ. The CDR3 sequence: CASSPGLLGDTQYF. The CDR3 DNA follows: TGCGCCAGCAGCCCGGGACTCCTGGGGGATACGCAGTATTTT.

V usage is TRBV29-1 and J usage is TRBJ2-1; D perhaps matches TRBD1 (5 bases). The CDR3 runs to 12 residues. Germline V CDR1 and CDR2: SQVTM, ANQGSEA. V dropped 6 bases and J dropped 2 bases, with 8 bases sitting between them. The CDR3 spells CSVTVAYNEQFF. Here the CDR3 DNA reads TGCAGCGTGACAGTGGCCTACAATGAGCAGTTCTTC.

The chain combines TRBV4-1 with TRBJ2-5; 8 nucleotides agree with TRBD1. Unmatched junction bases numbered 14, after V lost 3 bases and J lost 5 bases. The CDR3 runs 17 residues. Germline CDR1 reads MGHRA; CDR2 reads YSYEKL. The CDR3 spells CASSHPLDRDGEETQYF. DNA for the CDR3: TGCGCCAGCAGCCACCCACTGGACAGGGACGGGGAGGAGACCCAGTACTTC.

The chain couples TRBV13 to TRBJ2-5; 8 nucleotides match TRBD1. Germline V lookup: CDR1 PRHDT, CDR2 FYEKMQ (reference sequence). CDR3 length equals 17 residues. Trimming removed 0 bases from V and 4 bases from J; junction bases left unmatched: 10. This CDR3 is CASSLGIGQGARETQYF. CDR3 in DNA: TGTGCCAGCAGCTTAGGTATAGGTCAGGGGGCGCGAGAGACCCAGTACTTC.

The CDR3: CAWGPAASYEQYF. The CDR3 DNA sequence: TGTGCCTGGGGTCCGGCGGCTTCCTACGAGCAGTACTTC. The chain combines TRBV30 with TRBJ2-7; D unclear. Trimming shortened V by 5 bases and J by 1 base, and 12 bases separated the two germline ends. The CDR3 has 13 residues. In germline, CDR1 is GTSNPN, CDR2 SVGIG (reference sequence).

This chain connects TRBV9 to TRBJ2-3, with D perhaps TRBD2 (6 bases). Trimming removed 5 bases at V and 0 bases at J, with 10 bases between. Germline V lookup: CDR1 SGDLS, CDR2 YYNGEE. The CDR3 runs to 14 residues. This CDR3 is CASSSGISTDTQYF. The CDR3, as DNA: TGTGCCAGCAGTAGCGGTATAAGCACAGATACGCAGTATTTT.

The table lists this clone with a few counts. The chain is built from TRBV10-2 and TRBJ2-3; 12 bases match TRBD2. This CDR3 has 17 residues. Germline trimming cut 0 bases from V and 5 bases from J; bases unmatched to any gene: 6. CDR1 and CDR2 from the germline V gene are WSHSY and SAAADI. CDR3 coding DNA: TGCGCCAGCAGTGAGTCGATCCAACTAGCGGGAGGAGATACGCAGTATTTT. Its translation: CASSESIQLAGGDTQYF.

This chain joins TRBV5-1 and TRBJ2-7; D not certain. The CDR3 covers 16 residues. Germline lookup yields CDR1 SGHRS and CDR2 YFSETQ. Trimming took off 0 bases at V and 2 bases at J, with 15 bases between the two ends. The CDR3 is CASSLGLSVIPYEQYF. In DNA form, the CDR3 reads TGCGCCAGCAGCTTGGGGTTAAGCGTAATCCCCTACGAGCAGTACTTC.

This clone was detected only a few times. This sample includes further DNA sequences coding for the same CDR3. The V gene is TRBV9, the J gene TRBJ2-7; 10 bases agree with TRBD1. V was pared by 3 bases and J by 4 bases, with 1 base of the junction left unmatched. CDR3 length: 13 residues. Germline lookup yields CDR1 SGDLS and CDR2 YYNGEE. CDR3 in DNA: TGTGCCAGCAGCGGACAGGGGGCTTACGAGCAGTACTTC. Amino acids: CASSGQGAYEQYF.

The CDR3 DNA reads as TGTGCCAGCAGCTTAGGTCGGGGCGGGGGTTCCTACGAGCAGTACTTC. Its translation: CASSLGRGGGSYEQYF. The V gene is TRBV7-2, the J gene TRBJ2-7, with 7 bases matching TRBD2. The CDR3 totals 16 residues. Per germline, CDR1 SGHTA and CDR2 FQGNSA. Trimming cost V 1 base and J 1 base; bases outside gene matches: 7. The full variable domain, in which reference TRBV7-2 and TRBJ2-7 provide the parts outside the CDR3, is GAGVSQSPSNKVTEKGKDVELRCDPISGHTALYWYRQSLGQGLEFLIYFQGNSAPDKSGLPSDRFSAERTGGSVSTLTIQRTQQEDSAVYLCASSLGRGGGSYEQYFGPGTRLTVT.

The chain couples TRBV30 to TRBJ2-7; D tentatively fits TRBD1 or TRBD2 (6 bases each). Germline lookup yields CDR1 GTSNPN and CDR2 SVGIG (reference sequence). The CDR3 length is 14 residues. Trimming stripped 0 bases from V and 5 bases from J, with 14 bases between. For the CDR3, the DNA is TGTGCCTGGAGTGTAGGGGGGAGCGGCCACGAGCAGTACTTC. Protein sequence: CAWSVGGSGHEQYF.

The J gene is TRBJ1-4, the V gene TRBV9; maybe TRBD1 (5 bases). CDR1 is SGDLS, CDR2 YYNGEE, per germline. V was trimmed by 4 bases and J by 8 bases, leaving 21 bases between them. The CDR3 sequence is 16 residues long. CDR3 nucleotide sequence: TGTGCCAGCAGCCGTACCCTAGGGGCAGGAGAAGAAAAACTGTTTTTT. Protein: CASSRTLGAGEEKLFF. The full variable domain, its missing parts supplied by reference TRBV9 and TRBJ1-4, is DSGVTQTPKHLITATGQRVTLRCSPRSGDLSVYWYQQSLDQGLQFLIQYYNGEERAKGNILERFSAQQFPDLHSELNLSSLELGDSALYFCASSRTLGAGEEKLFFGSGTQLSVL.

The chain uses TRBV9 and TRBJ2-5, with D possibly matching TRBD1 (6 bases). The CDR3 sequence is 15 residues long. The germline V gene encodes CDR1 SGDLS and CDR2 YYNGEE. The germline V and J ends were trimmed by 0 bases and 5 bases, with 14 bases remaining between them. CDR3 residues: CASSVGTDWVETQYF. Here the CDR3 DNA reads TGTGCCAGCAGCGTAGGGACAGATTGGGTGGAGACCCAGTACTTC.

The DNA of the CDR3 is TGTGCCAGCAGCTTTACCCACGGGAATGAAAAACTGTTTTTT. Protein product: CASSFTHGNEKLFF. The rearrangement joins TRBV11-2 to TRBJ1-4; D remains ambiguous. Trimming removed 3 bases at V and 5 bases at J, with 10 bases between. CDR1 and CDR2 (germline): SGHAT, FQNNGV. The CDR3 loop spans 14 amino acids.